The clone carrying this T cell receptor beta chain came up a few times. No antigen is known for it. Sequenced by immunoSEQ multiplex PCR; TCRdb stores in-frame clones only, minus some. The table includes 35,000 to 45,000 clones, approximately 82% detected once. The data were taken from a study of lymphopenia after photon versus proton radiotherapy. V was pared by 5 bases and J by 4 bases, with 13 bases between. Per germline, CDR1 MDHEN and CDR2 SYDVKM. The CDR3 is 14 residues long. Study outcomes and limitations: Only patients who died were analyzed for survival; proton advantage is unproven. After lymphocyte nadir, photon-treated repertoires showed oligoclonal expansion, especially CD8+ Temra. Relative stability marked proton patients; photon patients lost diversity and naive cells.

The chain links TRBV28 to TRBJ2-3; no clear D. The source material was peripheral blood, sampled from a patient treated with proton-based radiotherapy. The TCR sequence derives from a woman aged 70 to 79 with pancreatic cancer. The CDR3 loop reads CASSAPGFSDTQYF. As DNA, the CDR3 is TGTGCCAGCAGTGCTCCGGGTTTTTCAGATACGCAGTATTTT.